The 22 T cell receptor beta chains in this list originate from one sample, sequenced in a study of T-cell memory formation after mild COVID-19. TCRdb independently ran MiXCR on the 5' RACE reads; one entry per CDR3 protein. This sample carries around 250,000 distinct CDR3 sequences, 8% to 9.5% of them seen once, and the ten largest clones take 20% to 25%. Sequencing was carried out using PBMCs or a T cell subset sorted from them (not recorded which). The source of these receptors is a man aged 18-30 years who had mild COVID-19 (a few samples of this study predate the infection). Cell type and time point are not known.

The sample holds a few counts of this clonotype. This sequence joins TRBV6-5 and TRBJ1-1; 10 nucleotides match TRBD1. This CDR3 contains 14 residues. Germline V gene data show CDR1 as MNHEY and CDR2 as SVGAGI. The V gene end was trimmed by 7 bases and the J gene end by 9 bases; junction bases not matched to a gene: 11. Written as DNA, the CDR3 is TGTGCCAGCACCCCCGGGACAGGGGTAAAGAAAGCTTTCTTT. Protein: CASTPGTGVKKAFF.

The chain uses TRBV7-6 and TRBJ2-1; 9 bases line up with TRBD2. The CDR3 totals 16 residues. V was pared by 5 bases and J by 5 bases, with 10 bases of the junction left unmatched. CDR1 SGHVS and CDR2 FNYEAQ come from the germline V gene. Here the CDR3 reads CASSLRLGGGDNEQFF. In nucleotides, the CDR3 is TGTGCCAGCAGCCTACGCTTGGGCGGGGGGGACAATGAGCAGTTCTTC.

This clonotype was detected ten times or more. The chain has TRBV6-2 or TRBV6-3 and TRBJ1-5; D is perhaps TRBD1 (6 bases). V gave up 4 bases and J gave up 7 bases, with 11 bases separating them. Germline V gene sequence: CDR1 MNHEY, CDR2 SVGEGT. This CDR3 is built from 13 residues. The CDR3 sequence: CASSWGGEQPQHF. The CDR3 DNA reads as TGTGCCAGCAGTTGGGGGGGCGAACAGCCCCAGCATTTT.

This clonotype was counted a few times. The chain combines TRBV7-2 with TRBJ2-3, with D unresolved. The V gene lost 5 bases and the J gene lost 6 bases, with 12 bases spanning the gap. CDR1 is SGHTA and CDR2 is FQGNSA in the germline V gene. The CDR3 covers 13 residues. The CDR3: CASSRQGRDTQYF. CDR3 sequence (DNA): TGTGCCAGCAGCCGACAAGGACGGGATACGCAGTATTTT.

This clonotype has just a few counts. The CDR3 DNA reads as TGTGCCAGCAGCTTGAAGGAGGGTCCGGAGACCCAGTACTTC. Amino acid sequence: CASSLKEGPETQYF. This chain connects TRBV5-6 to TRBJ2-5; a weak D match, TRBD2 (6 bases). Germline loops: CDR1 SGHDT, CDR2 YYEEEE. The V gene lost 1 base and the J gene lost 5 bases, with 12 bases spanning the gap. The CDR3 extends over 14 amino acids.

The chain is built from TRBV20-1 and TRBJ2-5; perhaps TRBD1 as D (6 bases). In germline, CDR1 is DFQATT, CDR2 SNEGSKA (reference sequence). The CDR3 spans 13 residues. V lost 3 bases and J lost 2, with 10 bases in between. Here the CDR3 reads CSASGQLQETQYF. The CDR3 region has the DNA TGCAGTGCTAGCGGACAGCTACAAGAGACCCAGTACTTC.

This clonotype was seen at least ten times. V and J are TRBV12-3 or TRBV12-4 and TRBJ1-2; no clear D. The CDR3 totals 14 residues. V lost 6 bases, J lost 8 bases, and 19 bases lay in between. CDR3 nucleotides: TGTGCCAGCAGGGACGAGGACGGTGCTGGAGGCTACACCTTC. Translation gives CASRDEDGAGGYTF.

Of note for this clonotype: A read error may produce the germline difference seen at one junction end. The CDR3 DNA reads TGTGCCAGCAGCTTGGTTGATGCACCCCCCCACTTT. Amino acid sequence: CASSLVDAPPHF. The chain uses TRBV7-9 and TRBJ1-6; D not resolved. Per germline, CDR1 SEHNR and CDR2 FQNEAQ (reference sequence). This CDR3 has 12 residues. Supplemented by reference TRBV7-9 and TRBJ1-6, the full variable domain reads DTGVSQNPRHKITKRGQNVTFRCDPISEHNRLYWYRQTLGQGPEFLTYFQNEAQLEKSRLLSDRFSAERPKGSFSTLEIQRTEQGDSAMYLCASSLVDAPPHFGNGTRLTVT.

J is TRBJ2-3 and V is TRBV28, with a weak D call TRBD2 (5 bases). CDR1 is MDHEN and CDR2 is SYDVKM in the germline V gene. The CDR3 has 15 residues. With 5 bases removed from V and 0 bases from J, the gap between germline ends came to 12 bases. DNA for the CDR3: TGTGCCAGCAGTAGCGTCGGGGAAAGCACAGATACGCAGTATTTT. It is translated as CASSSVGESTDTQYF.

The rearrangement links TRBV9 to TRBJ2-7; TRBD1 agrees at 8 bases. Germline V gene data show CDR1 as SGDLS and CDR2 as YYNGEE. This CDR3 contains 14 residues. V gave up 4 bases and J gave up 1 base; unmatched junction bases: 4. CDR3 in DNA: TGTGCCAGCAGCTCCCGGACAGGGTCCTACGAGCAGTACTTC. It encodes CASSSRTGSYEQYF.

In this sample, this clonotype turned up a few times. The V and J genes are TRBV5-1 and TRBJ2-5; 10 nucleotides agree with TRBD2. This CDR3 spans 15 amino acids. Germline V gives CDR1 SGHRS, CDR2 YFSETQ. The V and J ends lost 2 bases and 1 base, in that order; junction bases with no gene match: 2. This CDR3 is CASSFSGGVQETQYF. The DNA of the CDR3 is TGCGCCAGCAGCTTCAGCGGGGGGGTCCAAGAGACCCAGTACTTC. Combining the CDR3 with reference TRBV5-1 and TRBJ2-5 gives the whole variable domain KAGVTQTPRYLIKTRGQQVTLSCSPISGHRSVSWYQQTPGQGLQFLFEYFSETQRNKGNFPGRFSGRQFSNSRSEMNVSTLELGDSALYLCASSFSGGVQETQYFGPGTRLLVL.

This chain uses TRBV10-3 with TRBJ2-5; D call uncertain. From germline, CDR1 is ENHRY and CDR2 SYGVKD. V was clipped by 4 bases and J by 0 bases, with 9 bases between them. The CDR3 consists of 14 residues. The CDR3 DNA sequence: TGTGCCATCAGTGCATCAGGCTACCAAGAGACCCAGTACTTC. This codes for CAISASGYQETQYF.

This clonotype showed up just a few times. The chain has TRBV9 and TRBJ2-1, with TRBD2 matching 8 bases. The CDR3 has 15 residues. Trimming removed 1 base from V and 9 bases from J; junction bases left unmatched: 9. The V gene's germline CDR1 is SGDLS and CDR2 YYNGEE. CDR3 sequence reads: CASSVLERGYSEQFF. CDR3 nucleotide sequence: TGTGCCAGCAGCGTACTTGAGCGGGGGTATAGTGAGCAGTTCTTC.

At least ten counts were recorded for this clonotype. This sequence joins TRBV7-8 and TRBJ1-5; tentative D call: TRBD1 (6 bases). Deletions cut 3 bases from V and 7 bases from J, with 13 bases between. This CDR3 comprises 14 residues. Looked up from germline, CDR1 is SGHVS and CDR2 is FQNEAQ. The CDR3: CASSFGGRAQPQHF. The CDR3 DNA reads TGTGCCAGCAGCTTTGGGGGGCGAGCCCAGCCCCAGCATTTT.

The chain links TRBV7-2 to TRBJ1-1, with 7 bases aligning to TRBD1. Germline CDR1 reads SGHTA; CDR2 reads FQGNSA. The CDR3 length is 15 residues. J gave up 6 bases and V 6 bases, and 13 bases lay outside the gene matches. CDR3 region: CASRPTFDQGAEAFF. DNA of the CDR3: TGTGCCAGCAGGCCGACGTTTGACCAGGGGGCTGAAGCTTTCTTT.

This chain connects TRBV12-3 or TRBV12-4 to TRBJ2-3; 10 bases map to TRBD1. The V gene end was trimmed by 5 bases and the J gene end by 4 bases; junction bases not matched to a gene: 6. This CDR3 comprises 15 residues. Here the CDR3 reads CASSRQGAPADTQYF. CDR3 sequence (DNA): TGTGCCAGCAGTCGACAGGGGGCGCCCGCAGATACGCAGTATTTT.

There are a few counts of this clonotype. The V gene is TRBV6-5, the J gene TRBJ1-2; D remains unclear. This CDR3 region has 14 residues. The V end lost 0 bases, the J end lost 4 bases, and 9 bases lay between the germline ends. Germline V lookup: CDR1 MNHEY, CDR2 SVGAGI. The CDR3 coding sequence is TGTGCCAGCAGTTACTCAGTAGGGTCCTATGGCTACACCTTC. This gives the protein CASSYSVGSYGYTF.

This rearrangement joins TRBV12-3 or TRBV12-4 to TRBJ2-2; D is unclear. The CDR3 runs to 13 residues. V shed 3 bases and J shed 7 bases, with 9 bases lying between them. CDR3 coding DNA: TGTGCCAGCAGTTTTGGATCGTACGGGGAGCTGTTTTTT. Amino acid sequence: CASSFGSYGELFF.

V and J are TRBV29-1 and TRBJ2-1, with D hard to call. CDR3 length: 13 residues. Germline V CDR1 and CDR2: SQVTM, ANQGSEA. The V gene lost 8 bases and the J gene lost 3 bases, with 14 bases spanning the gap. The CDR3 sequence: CSQVRTDYNEQFF. CDR3 DNA sequence: TGCAGCCAGGTGAGAACAGACTACAATGAGCAGTTCTTC.

The table lists this clonotype with a few counts. The chain has TRBV6-5 and TRBJ1-2; 7 bases align to TRBD1. Trimming cost V 2 bases and J 3 bases; bases outside gene matches: 6. Per the germline V gene, CDR1 is MNHEY and CDR2 is SVGAGI. The CDR3 contains 15 residues. CDR3 sequence reads: CASSYGSGQYYGYTF. In DNA form, the CDR3 reads TGTGCCAGCAGTTACGGTTCGGGACAGTACTATGGCTACACCTTC.

At least ten counts were recorded for this clonotype. This chain connects TRBV9 to TRBJ2-2; possible D gene TRBD2, 5 bases. This CDR3 is 14 amino acids long. Trimming removed 4 bases at V and 8 bases at J, with 15 bases between. CDR1 is SGDLS, CDR2 YYNGEE, per germline. The CDR3 sequence: CASSIRTGGGELFF. The CDR3 coding sequence is TGTGCCAGCAGCATTCGGACCGGCGGGGGGGAGCTGTTTTTT.

This chain joins TRBV11-3 and TRBJ2-7; 7 bases are shared with TRBD1. The CDR3 is made up of 15 amino acids. Trimming at V came to 1 base and at J to 1 base, leaving 4 bases not matched to a gene. Germline V gives CDR1 SGHNT, CDR2 YENEEA. CDR3 sequence (DNA): TGTGCCAGCAGCTTAGGACCGGGACAGTCCTACGAGCAGTACTTC. Encoded protein: CASSLGPGQSYEQYF.